This passage covers 14 T cell receptor beta chains from one sample sequenced in a study of cytomegalovirus exposure and HLA in healthy donors. Clones were read by immunoSEQ multiplex PCR, and TCRdb kept only the in-frame ones, dropping some. The sample contains fewer than 75,000 clones, 94% of which appear only once. The sequencing sample was made of PBMCs. Receptors were obtained from a young woman in good health and CMV-seropositive.

V gene TRBV27 combines with J gene TRBJ1-5; tentatively, D is TRBD1 (5 bases). CDR1 is MNHEY, CDR2 SMNVEV, per germline (reference sequence). CDR3 length: 14 amino acids. The V and J ends lost 5 bases and 3 bases respectively, with 11 bases between them. The CDR3 here is CASSGPGYNQPQHF. The CDR3, as DNA: TGTGCCAGCAGTGGTCCAGGGTACAATCAGCCCCAGCATTTT.

The chain combines TRBV14 with TRBJ2-7, with TRBD1 identical over 8 bases. This CDR3 has 14 residues. V dropped 1 base and J dropped 8; count of bases not matched to a gene: 7. In germline, CDR1 is SGHDN, CDR2 FVKESK. CDR3 region: CASSQAGTGGKQYF. CDR3 in DNA: TGTGCCAGCAGCCAAGCTGGAACAGGGGGGAAGCAGTACTTC.

The chain uses TRBV5-1 and TRBJ2-2; tentative D call: TRBD2 (6 bases). Germline values: CDR1 SGHRS, CDR2 YFSETQ. Trimming cost V 4 bases and J 2 bases, with 12 bases left between them. This CDR3 contains 15 residues. The CDR3 sequence is CASSPGGTNTGELFF. The CDR3 bases are TGCGCCAGCAGCCCCGGAGGGACCAACACCGGGGAGCTGTTTTTT.

CDR3 amino acids: CASSPPDRAAFF. The CDR3 DNA reads TGTGCCAGCTCGCCTCCGGACAGGGCGGCTTTCTTT. The V and J genes are TRBV18 and TRBJ1-1; 8 bases agree with TRBD1. CDR3 length equals 12 residues. The V gene's germline CDR1 is KGHSH and CDR2 LQKENI. V shed 6 bases and J 11 bases; nucleotides not matched to a gene: 8.

The chain uses TRBV4-3 and TRBJ1-2; D is uncertain. The CDR3 has 14 residues. Germline values: CDR1 LGHNA, CDR2 YSLEER. Trimming shortened V by 0 bases and J by 6 bases, and 11 bases separated the two germline ends. This chain's CDR3 is CASSQDLGGDGYTF. For the CDR3, the DNA is TGCGCCAGCAGCCAAGATCTAGGAGGAGATGGCTACACCTTC.

The chain is built from TRBV5-1 and TRBJ2-5; TRBD1 matches 9 bases. Per the germline V gene, CDR1 is SGHRS and CDR2 is YFSETQ. V trimming: 4 bases; J trimming: 5 bases; junction bases outside the gene matches: 6. The CDR3 extends over 14 amino acids. CDR3 amino acids: CASSPDRGSETQYF. Here the CDR3 DNA reads TGCGCCAGCAGCCCGGACAGGGGTTCCGAGACCCAGTACTTC.

The chain has TRBV6-1 and TRBJ2-5; 7 nucleotides align to TRBD1. V was pared by 6 bases and J by 5 bases, with 9 bases of the junction left unmatched. Germline CDR1 and CDR2: MNHNS and SASEGT. The CDR3 is 14 residues long. Here the CDR3 DNA reads TGTGCCAGCAGGAGAGACAGGGACCTGGAGACCCAGTACTTC. Translating it yields CASRRDRDLETQYF.

The genes are TRBV7-9 and TRBJ2-7; 8 positions agree with TRBD1. The germline V gene encodes CDR1 SEHNR and CDR2 FQNEAQ (reference sequence). V lost 5 bases to trimming and J lost 1 base; unmatched junction nucleotides: 13. The CDR3 length is 17 residues. Here the CDR3 DNA reads TGTGCCAGCAGCCACAGACCCCAGGGACAGGCGTCCTACGAGCAGTACTTC. Encoded protein: CASSHRPQGQASYEQYF.

The V and J genes are TRBV6-5 and TRBJ1-5, with D tentatively TRBD1 (5 bases). The germline CDR1 and CDR2 sequences are MNHEY and SVGAGI. The CDR3 totals 14 residues. V was trimmed by 5 bases and J by 3 bases, leaving 11 bases between them. CDR3 DNA sequence: TGTGCCAGCAGTAGCAGGGCTAACAATCAGCCCCAGCATTTT. Translation: CASSSRANNQPQHF.

The chain is built from TRBV6-5 and TRBJ1-1, with D possibly TRBD1 on 6 matching bases. Germline V lookup: CDR1 MNHEY, CDR2 SVGAGI. This CDR3 has 12 residues. V was cut by 6 bases and J by 5 bases, with 10 bases left in between. In DNA form, the CDR3 reads TGTGCCAGCAGATCAGGGGTTACTGAAGCTTTCTTT. Its protein product is CASRSGVTEAFF.

This chain uses TRBV5-6 with TRBJ1-1, with a possible D match to TRBD1 (6 bases). Germline CDR1 SGHDT, CDR2 YYEEEE. Between the trimmed V and J ends, which lost 0 bases and 5 bases, there was a span of 8 bases. The CDR3 runs to 13 residues. CDR3 sequence reads: CASSLGGPTEAFF. The CDR3 coding sequence is TGTGCCAGCAGCTTGGGGGGGCCGACTGAAGCTTTCTTT.

The chain joins TRBV10-3 to TRBJ2-1; 8 bases agree with TRBD2. The trim removed 3 bases at V and 8 bases at J, leaving 3 bases unmatched. CDR1 is ENHRY and CDR2 is SYGVKD in the germline V gene. The CDR3 has 13 residues. CDR3 amino acids: CAISDGAGDEQFF. Here the CDR3 DNA reads TGTGCCATCAGTGATGGAGCGGGAGATGAGCAGTTCTTC.

The chain carries TRBV12-5 and TRBJ2-3; TRBD1 matches 11 bases. Germline V lookup: CDR1 LGHNT, CDR2 FRNRAP. The CDR3 runs to 14 residues. Trimming at V came to 6 bases and at J to 3 bases, leaving 2 bases not matched to a gene. The CDR3 sequence: CASGRDRGTDTQYF. DNA for the CDR3: TGTGCTAGTGGGAGGGACAGGGGGACAGATACGCAGTATTTT.

This chain uses TRBV20-1 with TRBJ1-5; perhaps TRBD1 as D (6 bases). This CDR3 has 11 amino acids. V shed 5 bases and J shed 6 bases, with 8 bases lying between them. Germline V gene sequence: CDR1 DFQATT, CDR2 SNEGSKA (reference sequence). CDR3 bases: TGCAGTGCTGGGGGGGCTCAGCCCCAGCATTTT. Its protein product is CSAGGAQPQHF.